Listed here are 5 T cell receptor beta chains from one sample, sequenced in a study of blood T cell repertoires in COVID-19. Sequencing was performed with immunoSEQ multiplex PCR; in TCRdb, only in-frame clones are kept and a portion is missing. The top ten clones hold 6.5% to 9.5% of a sample with approximately 490,000 clones, approximately 91% of them seen once. Sequenced: PBMCs or T cells enriched from blood (not recorded which). Receptors were obtained from a woman aged 55-69 years who had recovered from COVID-19.

In its sample, this clone was seen once. CDR3 region: CASSTTGDHQPQHF. Written as DNA, the CDR3 is TGTGCCAGCAGTACTACAGGGGACCATCAGCCCCAGCATTTT. V is TRBV6-5 and J is TRBJ1-5; 7 bases line up with TRBD1. The CDR3 covers 14 residues. Trimming removed 5 bases from V and 5 bases from J; junction bases left unmatched: 6. Germline CDR1 MNHEY, CDR2 SVGAGI.

The chain recombines TRBV24-1 with TRBJ2-3; TRBD1 is a possible D gene (6 bases). Trimming pared 5 bases from V and 3 bases from J, leaving 17 bases between. The CDR3 length is 16 residues. Germline V lookup: CDR1 KGHDR, CDR2 SFDVKD. The CDR3 protein is CATSANPGHLTDTQYF. The DNA of the CDR3 is TGTGCCACCAGTGCTAATCCGGGACACCTGACAGATACGCAGTATTTT.

This chain connects TRBV3-1 (or the pseudogene TRBV3-2) to TRBJ1-3; tentative D call: TRBD1 (6 bases). Germline V lookup: CDR1 LGHDT, CDR2 YNNKEL (reference sequence). V lost 0 bases and J 4 bases, leaving 10 bases between the germline ends. The CDR3 has 15 residues. CDR3 nucleotides: TGTGCCAGCAGCCAAGAGGGGGCGCCCGGAAACACCATATATTTT. Translated, it gives CASSQEGAPGNTIYF.

The CDR3 here is CASSRAGTAYNEQFF. The DNA for the CDR3 is TGTGCCAGCAGCCGCGCCGGGACAGCGTACAATGAGCAGTTCTTC. The chain uses TRBV6-5 and TRBJ2-1; TRBD1 matches at 7 bases. CDR1 and CDR2 from the germline V gene are MNHEY and SVGAGI. V dropped 6 bases and J dropped 4; count of bases not matched to a gene: 9. The CDR3 runs to 15 residues.

This clone is a singleton in its sample. J is TRBJ1-4 and V is TRBV5-4; 9 nucleotides align to TRBD1. V gave up 2 bases and J gave up 8 bases; unmatched junction bases: 7. The length of the CDR3 is 15 residues. Germline V gene data show CDR1 as SGHNT and CDR2 as YYREEE (reference sequence). The CDR3 loop reads CASSLPGQGNEKLFF. As DNA, the CDR3 is TGTGCCAGCAGCTTACCCGGACAGGGGAACGAAAAACTGTTTTTT.